What follows are 30 T cell receptor beta chains derived from one specimen sequenced in a study of blood T cell repertoires in COVID-19 (dated by TCRdb to the early 2020s). The library relied on the immunoSEQ multiplex PCR assay. Not all clones reach the TCRdb copy of this immuneACCESS table, which keeps in-frame sequences only. Checked studies attribute under half of the gap to unresolved V genes and leave the rest unexplained. The sample includes some 65,000 clones, with around 88% observed a single time. The ten top clones hold 15% to 20% of the sample. The sample comprised peripheral blood. These receptors were collected from a woman of 80 years or more with active COVID-19.

The rearrangement joins TRBV9 to TRBJ1-2; possible D gene TRBD1, 6 bases. Germline-derived CDR1 and CDR2 are SGDLS and YYNGEE. V lost 0 bases and J lost 4, with 16 bases in between. The CDR3 runs 16 residues. CDR3 DNA: TGTGCCAGCAGCGTAGGGTCGGCGGGGGGCAGCTATGGCTACACCTTC. Residues: CASSVGSAGGSYGYTF.

The chain recombines TRBV28 with TRBJ2-1, with TRBD1 matching over 9 bases. This CDR3 spans 18 amino acids. V was pared by 6 bases and J by 0 bases, with 12 bases of the junction left unmatched. The germline V gene has CDR1 MDHEN and CDR2 SYDVKM. Written as DNA, the CDR3 is TGTGCCAGCAGCAATTCGCCTGGACAGGGGAGCTCCTACAATGAGCAGTTCTTC. It codes for CASSNSPGQGSSYNEQFF.

V usage is TRBV2 and J usage is TRBJ1-2; D remains unclear. Germline CDR1 is SNHLY and CDR2 is FYNNEI. The CDR3 is 13 residues long. V was shortened by 5 bases and J by 8 bases, with 15 bases between the two germline ends. CDR3 in amino acids: CASSPRPLGGYTF. In DNA, the CDR3 is TGTGCCAGCAGTCCCCGGCCCCTAGGCGGCTACACCTTC.

The chain has TRBV9 and TRBJ1-2; tentatively, D is TRBD1 (5 bases). This CDR3 region has 14 residues. Germline CDR1 is SGDLS and CDR2 is YYNGEE. The V end lost 0 bases, the J end lost 5 bases, and 11 bases lay between the germline ends. CDR3 region: CASSVDPSGYGYTF. DNA of the CDR3: TGTGCCAGCAGCGTAGACCCTTCAGGGTATGGCTACACCTTC.

This chain uses TRBV2 with TRBJ2-5; 7 bases map to TRBD2. Trimming took 7 bases from V and 4 from J; bases not matched to a gene: 12. Germline V CDR1 and CDR2: SNHLY, FYNNEI. The CDR3 contains 15 residues. CDR3 residues: CASKETSWALETQYF. CDR3 nucleotides: TGTGCCAGCAAAGAGACTAGCTGGGCCCTAGAGACCCAGTACTTC.

The chain joins TRBV5-8 to TRBJ2-7; D remains unclear. The CDR3 totals 16 residues. V gave up 7 bases and J gave up 0 bases, with 20 bases separating them. Germline V lookup: CDR1 SGHTS, CDR2 YDEGEE. CDR3 region: CASPDPPQVSSYEQYF. The CDR3, as DNA: TGTGCCAGCCCAGATCCCCCCCAGGTCAGCTCCTACGAGCAGTACTTC.

The gene calls are TRBV27 and TRBJ2-7, with D possibly TRBD1 on 5 matching bases. The CDR3 contains 15 residues. Trimming cost V 5 bases and J 2 bases, with 16 bases left between them. Germline CDR1 MNHEY, CDR2 SMNVEV (reference sequence). CDR3 DNA: TGTGCCAGCAGTCCACGACAGACCTTTACCTACGAGCAGTACTTC. Translated, it gives CASSPRQTFTYEQYF.

The chain carries TRBV18 and TRBJ1-3; D not certain. V dropped 3 bases and J dropped 0 bases, with 12 bases sitting between them. CDR3 length: 16 residues. CDR1 and CDR2 from the germline V gene are KGHSH and LQKENI. CDR3 region: CASSPRGPISGNTIYF. CDR3 nucleotides: TGTGCCAGCTCACCCCGGGGTCCCATCTCTGGAAACACCATATATTTT.

The chain has TRBV7-6 and TRBJ2-2; 11 positions agree with TRBD2. The CDR3 is made up of 17 amino acids. The V gene end was trimmed by 4 bases and the J gene end by 5 bases; junction bases not matched to a gene: 9. The germline CDR1 and CDR2 sequences are SGHVS and FNYEAQ. CDR3 protein: CASSSPGLAGFTGELFF. CDR3 bases: TGTGCCAGCAGCTCCCCCGGACTAGCGGGTTTTACCGGGGAGCTGTTTTTT.

The V call is TRBV28, the J call TRBJ1-6, with a possible D match to TRBD1 (5 bases). Germline CDR1 reads MDHEN; CDR2 reads SYDVKM. The CDR3 spans 15 residues. Trimming left V 7 bases short and J 7 bases short, with 17 bases between. This CDR3 is CASKVIGAWNSPLHF. The CDR3 DNA reads as TGTGCCAGCAAAGTAATTGGGGCTTGGAATTCACCCCTCCACTTT. The full variable domain, in which reference TRBV28 and TRBJ1-6 provide the parts outside the CDR3, is DVKVTQSSRYLVKRTGEKVFLECVQDMDHENMFWYRQDPGLGLRLIYFSYDVKMKEKGDIPEGYSVSREKKERFSLILESASTNQTSMYLCASKVIGAWNSPLHFGNGTRLTVT.

This clone was seen only a few times. This chain uses TRBV27 with TRBJ2-7; 14 positions match TRBD2. Germline values: CDR1 MNHEY, CDR2 SMNVEV (reference sequence). CDR3 length: 16 amino acids. The ends lost 3 bases at V and 3 bases at J; junction bases unmatched: 4. The CDR3 loop is CASSFRLAGGLYEQYF. As DNA, the CDR3 is TGTGCCAGCAGTTTCCGACTAGCGGGGGGGCTCTACGAGCAGTACTTC.

This clone was detected only a few times. The chain carries TRBV27 and TRBJ2-1; maybe TRBD2 (6 bases). Trimming took off 0 bases at V and 9 bases at J, with 15 bases between the two ends. Germline-derived CDR1 and CDR2 are MNHEY and SMNVEV (reference sequence). The CDR3 extends over 15 amino acids. The CDR3 reads CASSLSASTSSEQFF. CDR3 bases: TGTGCCAGCAGTTTATCGGCCTCAACTAGCAGTGAGCAGTTCTTC.

The V call is TRBV2, the J call TRBJ2-5; no clear D gene. V gave up 4 bases and J gave up 5 bases, with 8 bases separating them. CDR3 length: 12 amino acids. Germline CDR1 is SNHLY and CDR2 is FYNNEI. CDR3 in amino acids: CASSGFGETQYF. The CDR3 DNA reads as TGTGCCAGCAGTGGGTTCGGGGAGACCCAGTACTTC.

The chain recombines TRBV7-2 with TRBJ2-2, with TRBD2 as a possible D gene (6 bases). CDR3 length: 16 amino acids. The V and J ends lost 2 bases and 0 bases respectively, with 10 bases between them. Germline V gene lookup returns CDR1 SGHTA and CDR2 FQGNSA. The CDR3 sequence is CASSLTGEPNTGELFF. The CDR3 DNA reads TGTGCCAGCAGCTTAACGGGGGAACCGAACACCGGGGAGCTGTTTTTT. Full variable domain (rest looked up from reference TRBV7-2 and TRBJ2-2): GAGVSQSPSNKVTEKGKDVELRCDPISGHTALYWYRQSLGQGLEFLIYFQGNSAPDKSGLPSDRFSAERTGGSVSTLTIQRTQQEDSAVYLCASSLTGEPNTGELFFGEGSRLTVL.

The chain employs TRBV4-1 and TRBJ2-5, with 9 bases fitting TRBD2. CDR1 and CDR2 from the germline V gene are MGHRA and YSYEKL. V lost 4 bases, J lost 4 bases, and 7 bases stayed unmatched. The CDR3 is 15 residues long. CDR3 nucleotide sequence: TGCGCCAGCAGCCGCCGGAGCGGGGGGTCAGAGACCCAGTACTTC. Translated, it gives CASSRRSGGSETQYF.

This clone was seen just once. This chain connects TRBV11-2 to TRBJ2-5, with 12 nucleotides matching TRBD2. CDR3 length: 15 amino acids. Germline V gene sequence: CDR1 SGHAT, CDR2 FQNNGV. Trimming took 4 bases from V and 9 from J; bases not matched to a gene: 9. CDR3 in DNA: TGTGCCAGCAGCTGGACTAGCGGGACATGGGGGGCCCAGTACTTC. This gives the protein CASSWTSGTWGAQYF.

This clone appeared a few times. This rearrangement joins TRBV19 to TRBJ2-1; 9 positions agree with TRBD1. V was pared by 8 bases and J by 7 bases, with 6 bases of the junction left unmatched. The CDR3 is 13 amino acids. In germline, CDR1 is LNHDA, CDR2 SQIVND (reference sequence). In DNA form, the CDR3 reads TGTGCCAGTGGGACAGGGTTGAGGAATGAGCAGTTCTTC. Translated: CASGTGLRNEQFF.

The rearrangement links TRBV5-5 to TRBJ1-2; TRBD1 matches 7 bases. The V gene's germline CDR1 is SGHKS and CDR2 YYEKEE (reference sequence). The V segment lost 3 bases and the J segment 5 bases; nucleotides outside the gene matches: 7. The CDR3 is made up of 14 amino acids. CDR3 residues: CASSSTPGGYGYTF. In DNA form, the CDR3 reads TGTGCCAGCAGCTCTACCCCAGGGGGGTATGGCTACACCTTC.

This chain joins TRBV21-1 and TRBJ2-4; the D call TRBD1 from the table was never checked on the DNA. TRBV21-1 constitutes a pseudogene. The CDR3 has 16 amino acids. Here the CDR3 reads CASSKVLTRAKNIQYF. CDR3 coding DNA: TGTGCCAGCAGCAAAGTATTGACACGGGCCAAAAACATTCAGTACTTC.

V and J are TRBV18 and TRBJ2-7; a weak D match, TRBD1 (7 bases). V lost 6 bases, J lost 1 base, and 16 bases lay in between. CDR3 length: 15 residues. The germline gives CDR1 KGHSH, CDR2 LQKENI. The CDR3 loop is CASSRTPGGSYEQYF. CDR3 DNA: TGTGCCAGCTCCCGGACACCAGGGGGGTCCTACGAGCAGTACTTC. Full variable domain (remainder filled in from reference TRBV18 and TRBJ2-7): NAGVMQNPRHLVRRRGQEARLRCSPMKGHSHVYWYRQLPEEGLKFMVYLQKENIIDESGMPKERFSAEFPKEGPSILRIQQVVRGDSAAYFCASSRTPGGSYEQYFGPGTRLTVT.

Details on this clone: The sample has other DNA sequences that encode this CDR3 too. This chain connects TRBV5-1 to TRBJ2-2; TRBD2 agrees at 16 bases. CDR3 length: 18 amino acids. Looked up from germline, CDR1 is SGHRS and CDR2 is YFSETQ. V lost 3 bases to trimming and J lost 5 bases; unmatched junction nucleotides: 7. CDR3 protein: CASSSGTSGGARTGELFF. The CDR3 coding sequence is TGCGCCAGCAGCTCCGGGACTAGCGGGGGGGCACGTACCGGGGAGCTGTTTTTT.

The chain couples TRBV28 to TRBJ2-1, with 9 bases lining up with TRBD2. The length of the CDR3 is 15 residues. Germline CDR1 is MDHEN and CDR2 is SYDVKM. Trimming at V came to 5 bases and at J to 8 bases, leaving 10 bases not matched to a gene. CDR3 sequence (DNA): TGTGCCAGCAGTCAACTAGCGGGTAACGGCGATGAGCAGTTCTTC. It is translated as CASSQLAGNGDEQFF.

This clone has just a few counts. The chain joins TRBV5-5 to TRBJ2-5; 8 positions agree with TRBD1. The CDR3 consists of 17 residues. Germline assignment: CDR1 SGHKS and CDR2 YYEKEE (reference sequence). V gave up 3 bases and J gave up 1 base; unmatched junction bases: 11. The CDR3 coding sequence is TGTGCCAGCAGCTACGACTCAAGGGGGACAGGCCAAGAGACCCAGTACTTC. Its protein is CASSYDSRGTGQETQYF.

The chain has TRBV5-4 and TRBJ2-1, with 9 positions matching TRBD2. The CDR3 loop spans 15 amino acids. The germline CDR1 and CDR2 sequences are SGHNT and YYREEE (reference sequence). The J segment lost 6 bases and the V segment lost 1 base, leaving 5 bases of the junction unmatched. The CDR3 is CASSLSSGAVNEQFF. CDR3 nucleotide sequence: TGTGCCAGCAGCTTGTCTAGCGGGGCGGTCAATGAGCAGTTCTTC.

This chain uses TRBV15 with TRBJ2-5; a weak D match, TRBD2 (5 bases). This CDR3 has 16 residues. Germline V gene sequence: CDR1 LNHNV, CDR2 YYDKDF (reference sequence). The germline V and J ends were trimmed by 0 bases and 5 bases, with 16 bases remaining between them. The CDR3 region is CATSRERVVWVETQYF. In DNA form, the CDR3 reads TGTGCCACCAGCAGAGAGCGGGTCGTCTGGGTGGAGACCCAGTACTTC.

The chain links TRBV6-1 to TRBJ2-3, with 11 bases lining up with TRBD2. The CDR3 length is 19 residues. Losses at the gene ends were 2 bases for V and 4 bases for J; bases not matched to a gene: 14. The germline gives CDR1 MNHNS, CDR2 SASEGT. The CDR3 coding sequence is TGTGCCAGCAGTGAAAATGGTAACCGACTAGCGGGGTTCGCAGATACGCAGTATTTT. Its protein product is CASSENGNRLAGFADTQYF.

This clone is labeled as medium-sized. The V and J genes are TRBV4-2 and TRBJ1-5, with D unclear. The V end was cut by 4 bases, the J end by 2 bases, with 12 bases between. The CDR3 consists of 15 residues. Germline V CDR1 and CDR2: LGHNA, YNFKEQ. The DNA for the CDR3 is TGTGCCAGCAGCCCCGTGGGAGAAGGCAATCAGCCCCAGCATTTT. Translated, it gives CASSPVGEGNQPQHF.

The rearrangement joins TRBV18 to TRBJ2-7, with D unclear. The CDR3 spans 11 residues. Germline-derived CDR1 and CDR2 are KGHSH and LQKENI. Trimming stripped 5 bases from V and 2 bases from J, with 4 bases between. In DNA form, the CDR3 reads TGTGCCAGCTCAATAACCTACGAGCAGTACTTC. It is translated as CASSITYEQYF.

The chain uses TRBV30 and TRBJ2-3, with a weak D call TRBD2 (7 bases). The CDR3 is 13 amino acids. CDR1 GTSNPN and CDR2 SVGIG come from the germline V gene (reference sequence). V was trimmed by 8 bases and J by 2 bases, leaving 14 bases between them. Here the CDR3 DNA reads TGTGCCCAAGGGGGGGCACACACAGATACGCAGTATTTT. Protein: CAQGGAHTDTQYF.

This sequence joins TRBV7-9 and TRBJ2-7, with D possibly matching TRBD2 (5 bases). Deletions cut 4 bases from V and 3 bases from J, with 7 bases between. Germline CDR1 reads SEHNR; CDR2 reads FQNEAQ (reference sequence). This CDR3 has 12 amino acids. DNA of the CDR3: TGTGCCAGCAGCTCCCGGGACTACGAGCAGTACTTC. Its translation: CASSSRDYEQYF.